This note documents a single T cell receptor (beta chain) sequence. Its antigen is not yet known. Base qualities are not at hand, and no much larger clone is one base apart. Including cysteine and phenylalanine, the CDR3 has 15 amino acids. The sequence is cut down to CDR3 DNA, 45 bases in frame from base 1. Deletion took 4 bases off V and 3 bases off J, with a span of 15 bases between the germline ends. In the germline V gene, CDR1 corresponds to SNHLY and CDR2 to FYNNEI. The data were taken from a study of Tregs in tolerant kidney transplant recipients (dated by TCRdb to between 2017 and 2020). Some background on the complete study: Other Treg samples came from a roughly three-day mixed lymphocyte reaction with belatacept, some followed by an approximately five-day donor restimulation, before sorting recipient CD4+CD25+CD127- cells. During sorting of primary belatacept mixed lymphocyte reaction cultures, recipient cells were distinguished from donor cells with antibodies. Before combined kidney and bone marrow transplantation, this study identified donor-specific regulatory T cells using TCRbeta sequencing and then followed those same cells after transplant. In a few healthy controls, several methods of expanding Tregs specific for an allogeneic donor were compared by TCRbeta repertoire sequencing.

For TCRbeta CDR3 sequencing, genomic DNA was extracted from sorted cells using the QIAGEN DNeasy Blood and Tissue Kit. High-throughput TCRbeta CDR3 sequencing, which included PCR amplification with bias correction and internal controls, was done commercially through immunoSEQ. The study's processing was this. Unique productive TCRbeta sequences were defined by CDR3 nucleotide sequence where primers matched, otherwise by CDR3 amino acid sequence with Vbeta and Jbeta genes. Sequences were defined as donor-reactive when expanded at least 5-fold in CFSE-low cells versus unstimulated cells and present at a frequency of at least 0.01% in CFSE-low cells. Jensen-Shannon divergence calculated on the top 100 TCRbeta sequences ranked by frequency was used to measure repertoire divergence. When a sample had multiple sequencing runs, each run was corrected for sorting error separately and the runs were then pooled. TCRdb took this table from immuneACCESS and kept in-frame rearrangements with V and J called. Such tables lack part of the clones; where checked against another copy, unresolved V genes explain under half of the gap, and the rest is unexplained. V, J and clone size are those of that table, while D and trimming were read from the DNA. The sample yields about 44,000 clones; around 95% were counted once. The top ten constitute 0.3% to 0.45% of the sample.

Blood from healthy controls was obtained either as purchased buffy coats or from healthy volunteers. Healthy control blood was processed to PBMCs by Ficoll density gradient and cryopreserved, and patient PBMCs were collected before and after transplant. Overall study outcomes, separate from this receptor: Biological reproducibility was not directly addressed, though technical replication error appeared minimal. Expanding Tregs with activated donor B cells appeared to identify the most biologically relevant and donor-specific TCRbeta repertoire. The study was limited by small patient numbers, and the findings need validation in larger populations and under other immunosuppression protocols.

This TCR derives from a human donor in good health. The chain links TRBV2 with TRBJ1-1, and perhaps TRBD1 as D gene, on 6 matching bases. The sequencing sample was made of Tregs from blood cultured with allogeneic cells. The CDR3 region has the sequence CASSVQRGLYTEAFF. The bases read TGTGCCAGCAGTGTGCAACGGGGGCTATACACTGAAGCTTTCTTT.